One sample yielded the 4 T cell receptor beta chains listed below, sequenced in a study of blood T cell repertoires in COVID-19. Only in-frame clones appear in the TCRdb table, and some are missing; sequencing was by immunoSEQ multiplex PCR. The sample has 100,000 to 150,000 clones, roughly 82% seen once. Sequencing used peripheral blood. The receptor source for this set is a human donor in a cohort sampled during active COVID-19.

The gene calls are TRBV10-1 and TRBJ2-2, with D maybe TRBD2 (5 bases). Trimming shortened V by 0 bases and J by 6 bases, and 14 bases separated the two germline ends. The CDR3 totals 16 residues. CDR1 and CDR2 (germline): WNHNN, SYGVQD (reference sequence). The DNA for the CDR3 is TGCGCCAGCAGTGAGTCGAGGCTTGAGGAGGCCGGGGAGCTGTTTTTT. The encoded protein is CASSESRLEEAGELFF.

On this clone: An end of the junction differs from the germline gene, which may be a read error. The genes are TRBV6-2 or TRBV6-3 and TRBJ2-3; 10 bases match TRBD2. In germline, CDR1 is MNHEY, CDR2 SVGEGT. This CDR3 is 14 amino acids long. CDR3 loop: CASSYYSGGGTQYF. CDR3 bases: TGTGCCAGCAGCTACTACAGCGGGGGGGGTACGCAGTATTTT.

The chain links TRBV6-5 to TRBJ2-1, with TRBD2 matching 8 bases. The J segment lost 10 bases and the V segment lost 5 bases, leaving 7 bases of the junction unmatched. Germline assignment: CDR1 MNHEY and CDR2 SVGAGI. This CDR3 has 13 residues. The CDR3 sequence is CASSPGLVGEQFF. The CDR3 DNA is TGTGCCAGCAGTCCGGGACTAGTAGGCGAGCAGTTCTTC.

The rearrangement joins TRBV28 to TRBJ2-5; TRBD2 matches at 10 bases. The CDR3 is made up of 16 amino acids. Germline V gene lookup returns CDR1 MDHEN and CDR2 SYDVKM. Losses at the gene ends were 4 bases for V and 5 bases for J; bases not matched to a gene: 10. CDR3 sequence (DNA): TGTGCCAGCAGTTCACTAGCGGGGAATATGCGGGAGACCCAGTACTTC. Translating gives CASSSLAGNMRETQYF.